Listed here are 15 T cell receptor beta chains from one sample, sequenced in a study of blood T cell repertoires in COVID-19 (dated by TCRdb to the early 2020s). The library came from the immunoSEQ multiplex PCR assay. The clones in this table, taken by TCRdb from immuneACCESS, are in-frame only. Not every clone is retained; where verified, under half of the shortfall comes from an unresolved V gene, and the cause of the rest is unknown. The sample yields 250,000 to 300,000 clones; approximately 88% were counted once. Around 0.92% of the sample rests with the top ten. Specimen: PBMCs or T cells enriched from blood (not recorded which). These receptors were obtained from a woman in her twenties or thirties who had recovered from COVID-19.

V gene TRBV9 combines with J gene TRBJ2-2; 10 nucleotides line up with TRBD2. Germline CDR1 is SGDLS and CDR2 is YYNGEE. With V trimmed by 3 bases and J by 8 bases, 22 bases remained unmatched. The CDR3 totals 20 residues. The CDR3 reads CASSATRGTSATGLSGELFF. The DNA for the CDR3 is TGTGCCAGCAGCGCCACGAGGGGGACTAGCGCCACAGGACTATCTGGGGAGCTGTTTTTT. Supplemented by reference TRBV9 and TRBJ2-2, the full variable domain reads DSGVTQTPKHLITATGQRVTLRCSPRSGDLSVYWYQQSLDQGLQFLIQYYNGEERAKGNILERFSAQQFPDLHSELNLSSLELGDSALYFCASSATRGTSATGLSGELFFGEGSRLTVL.

The chain employs TRBV30 and TRBJ1-5; D not certain. Germline V gene data show CDR1 as GTSNPN and CDR2 as SVGIG (reference sequence). V lost 0 bases to trimming and J lost 5 bases, with 23 bases between them. The CDR3 extends over 18 amino acids. The CDR3 sequence: CAWSVPSVFRPQDQPQHF. CDR3 DNA sequence: TGTGCCTGGAGTGTACCCTCGGTTTTCCGACCCCAGGATCAGCCCCAGCATTTT. The entire variable domain, with the rest obtained from reference TRBV30 and TRBJ1-5, is as follows: SQTIHQWPATLVQPVGSPLSLECTVEGTSNPNLYWYRQAAGRGLQLLFYSVGIGQISSEVPQNLSASRPQDRQFILSSKKLLLSDSGFYLCAWSVPSVFRPQDQPQHFGDGTRLSIL.

This chain connects TRBV25-1 to TRBJ1-6; tentative D call: TRBD1 (6 bases). This CDR3 is 16 amino acids long. Germline V gives CDR1 MGHDK, CDR2 SYGVNS. V lost 1 base, J lost 9 bases, and 16 bases lay in between. Written as DNA, the CDR3 is TGTGCCAGCAGTGAATCCGGCAGGGGCGGAAGTTCACCCCTCCACTTT. Its protein product is CASSESGRGGSSPLHF.

This clone was recorded only once. The chain combines TRBV7-9 with TRBJ1-2; TRBD1 matches at 9 bases. From germline, CDR1 is SEHNR and CDR2 FQNEAQ (reference sequence). V dropped 5 bases and J dropped 4; count of bases not matched to a gene: 8. The CDR3 contains 15 residues. CDR3 DNA sequence: TGTGCCAGCAGCGATTGGGACAGGGCGCCCTATGGCTACACCTTC. Translating gives CASSDWDRAPYGYTF.

This sequence joins TRBV11-2 and TRBJ2-7; D gene ambiguous. The V end was cut by 5 bases, the J end by 0 bases, with 11 bases between. This CDR3 comprises 14 residues. CDR1 and CDR2 from the germline V gene are SGHAT and FQNNGV. CDR3 protein: CASSPSPSSYEQYF. The CDR3 DNA sequence: TGTGCCAGCAGCCCAAGTCCTAGCTCCTACGAGCAGTACTTC.

The CDR3 protein is CASRPETSGSTGELFF. As DNA, the CDR3 is TGTGCCAGTAGACCTGAGACTAGCGGGAGCACCGGGGAGCTGTTTTTT. The chain links TRBV19 to TRBJ2-2; 12 bases are a match to TRBD2. The CDR3 spans 16 residues. CDR1 is LNHDA, CDR2 SQIVND, per germline (reference sequence). With V trimmed by 6 bases and J by 4 bases, 6 bases remained unmatched.

The chain has TRBV30 and TRBJ2-2; D uncertain. The germline V gene has CDR1 GTSNPN and CDR2 SVGIG (reference sequence). Trimming shortened V by 3 bases and J by 3 bases, and 8 bases separated the two germline ends. CDR3 size: 13 residues. In DNA form, the CDR3 reads TGTGCCTGGAGCCCCTCGTACACCGGGGAGCTGTTTTTT. This codes for CAWSPSYTGELFF. Full variable domain (missing parts from reference TRBV30 and TRBJ2-2): SQTIHQWPATLVQPVGSPLSLECTVEGTSNPNLYWYRQAAGRGLQLLFYSVGIGQISSEVPQNLSASRPQDRQFILSSKKLLLSDSGFYLCAWSPSYTGELFFGEGSRLTVL.

The rearrangement joins TRBV14 to TRBJ2-5, with a weak D call TRBD2 (5 bases). CDR1 and CDR2 (germline): SGHDN, FVKESK. The CDR3 totals 16 residues. The V end lost 2 bases, the J end lost 1 base, and 14 bases lay between the germline ends. The CDR3 reads CASSQYTSRSQETQYF. The CDR3 DNA reads TGTGCCAGCAGCCAATACACTAGTCGTAGCCAAGAGACCCAGTACTTC.

V is TRBV6-5 and J is TRBJ1-6; 7 nucleotides match TRBD1. CDR1 and CDR2 (germline): MNHEY, SVGAGI. This CDR3 is 15 amino acids long. V lost 6 bases, J lost 0 bases, and 2 bases stayed unmatched. Here the CDR3 reads CASRNRGSYNSPLHF. The CDR3 nucleotides are TGTGCCAGCAGGAACAGGGGCTCCTATAATTCACCCCTCCACTTT.

The table lists this clone with a count of one. This chain connects TRBV15 to TRBJ2-5; D uncertain. The CDR3 extends over 15 amino acids. Between the trimmed V and J ends, which lost 0 bases and 5 bases, there was a span of 13 bases. Per the germline V gene, CDR1 is LNHNV and CDR2 is YYDKDF (reference sequence). In DNA form, the CDR3 reads TGTGCCACCAGCAGAGATTCTTCGCCAGTGGAGACCCAGTACTTC. Its protein product is CATSRDSSPVETQYF.

The chain has TRBV24-1 and TRBJ1-5; 9 positions agree with TRBD1. This CDR3 comprises 16 residues. The V gene end was trimmed by 3 bases and the J gene end by 2 bases; junction bases not matched to a gene: 4. CDR1 is KGHDR and CDR2 is SFDVKD in the germline V gene. The CDR3 spells CATSDKWTGGNQPQHF. Written as DNA, the CDR3 is TGTGCCACCAGTGATAAATGGACAGGGGGCAATCAGCCCCAGCATTTT.

The rearrangement uses TRBV4-1 and TRBJ2-7, with 13 bases that match TRBD2. Germline V gene lookup returns CDR1 MGHRA and CDR2 YSYEKL. This CDR3 has 18 amino acids. Unmatched junction bases numbered 8, after V lost 3 bases and J lost 0 bases. CDR3: CASSQRTSGGPASYEQYF. The CDR3 DNA follows: TGCGCCAGCAGCCAGCGGACTAGCGGGGGTCCCGCCTCCTACGAGCAGTACTTC.

The genes are TRBV5-1 and TRBJ2-1; 7 bases line up with TRBD2. The junction had 8 bases not matched to a gene; V was cut back by 5 bases and J by 0 bases. CDR3 size: 16 residues. Germline V gene lookup returns CDR1 SGHRS and CDR2 YFSETQ. CDR3 DNA: TGCGCCAGCAGTTTAACCGGGACTATCTCCTACAATGAGCAGTTCTTC. Amino acid sequence: CASSLTGTISYNEQFF.

This chain joins TRBV6-6 and TRBJ1-1; maybe TRBD1 (6 bases). This CDR3 has 13 residues. The germline gives CDR1 MNHNY, CDR2 SVGAGI (reference sequence). V was cut by 4 bases and J by 7 bases, with 13 bases left in between. The CDR3 loop is CASSSIQGSEAFF. The CDR3, as DNA: TGTGCCAGCAGTTCTATACAGGGTAGTGAAGCTTTCTTT.

The chain links TRBV6-2 or TRBV6-3 to TRBJ2-5, with TRBD2 as a possible D gene (5 bases). The V gene lost 5 bases and the J gene lost 4 bases, with 11 bases spanning the gap. Germline loops: CDR1 MNHEY, CDR2 SVGEGT. This CDR3 has 13 amino acids. CDR3 DNA: TGTGCCAGCAGTCTGATCCGGGGAGAGACCCAGTACTTC. Translating gives CASSLIRGETQYF.